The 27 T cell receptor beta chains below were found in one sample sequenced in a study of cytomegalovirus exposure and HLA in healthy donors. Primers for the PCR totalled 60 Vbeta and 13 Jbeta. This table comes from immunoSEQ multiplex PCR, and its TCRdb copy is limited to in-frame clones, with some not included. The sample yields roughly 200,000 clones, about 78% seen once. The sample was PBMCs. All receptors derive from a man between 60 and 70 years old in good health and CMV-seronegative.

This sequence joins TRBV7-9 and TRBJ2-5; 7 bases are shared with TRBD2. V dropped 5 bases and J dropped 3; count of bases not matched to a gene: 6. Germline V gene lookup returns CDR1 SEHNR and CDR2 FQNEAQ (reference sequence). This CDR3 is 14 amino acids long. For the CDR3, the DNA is TGTGCCAGCAGCGGGGGGGGAAAAGAAGAGACCCAGTACTTC. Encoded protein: CASSGGGKEETQYF.

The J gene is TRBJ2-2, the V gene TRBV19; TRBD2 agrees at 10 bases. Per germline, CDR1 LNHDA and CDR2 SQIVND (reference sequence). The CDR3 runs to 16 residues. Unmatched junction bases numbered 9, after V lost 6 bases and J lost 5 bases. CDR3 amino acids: CASRSIAGGDTGELFF. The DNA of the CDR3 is TGTGCCAGTAGGAGTATAGCGGGAGGAGATACCGGGGAGCTGTTTTTT.

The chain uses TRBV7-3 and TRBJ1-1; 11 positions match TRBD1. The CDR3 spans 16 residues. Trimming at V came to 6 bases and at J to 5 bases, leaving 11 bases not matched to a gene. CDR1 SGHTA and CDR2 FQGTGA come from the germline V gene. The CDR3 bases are TGTGCCAGCAGTTCCCGGACAGGGGGCTCGGTTACTGAAGCTTTCTTT. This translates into CASSSRTGGSVTEAFF.

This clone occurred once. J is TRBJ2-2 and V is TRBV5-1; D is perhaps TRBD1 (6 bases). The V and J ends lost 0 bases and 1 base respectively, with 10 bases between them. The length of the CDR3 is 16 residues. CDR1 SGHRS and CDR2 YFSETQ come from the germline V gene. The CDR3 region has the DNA TGCGCCAGCAGCTTGGCAGTGACAGGGAACACCGGGGAGCTGTTTTTT. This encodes CASSLAVTGNTGELFF.

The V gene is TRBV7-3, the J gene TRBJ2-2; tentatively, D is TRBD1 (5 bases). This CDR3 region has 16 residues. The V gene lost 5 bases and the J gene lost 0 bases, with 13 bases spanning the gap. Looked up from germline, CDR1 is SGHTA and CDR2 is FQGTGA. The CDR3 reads CASSPRTGANTGELFF. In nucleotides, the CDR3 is TGTGCCAGCAGCCCCCGCACAGGAGCGAACACCGGGGAGCTGTTTTTT.

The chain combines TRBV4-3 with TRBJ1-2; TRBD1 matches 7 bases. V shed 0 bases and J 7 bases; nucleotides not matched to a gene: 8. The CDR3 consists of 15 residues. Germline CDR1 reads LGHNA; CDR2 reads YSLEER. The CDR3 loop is CASSQDRGGAGGYTF. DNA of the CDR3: TGCGCCAGCAGCCAAGATAGAGGGGGCGCGGGTGGCTACACCTTC.

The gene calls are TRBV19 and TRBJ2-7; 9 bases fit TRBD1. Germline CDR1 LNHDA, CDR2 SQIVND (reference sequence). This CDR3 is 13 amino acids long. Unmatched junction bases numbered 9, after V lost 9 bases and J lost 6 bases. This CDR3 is CASSGTGHGEQYF. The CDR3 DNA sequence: TGTGCCAGCTCCGGGACAGGGCATGGCGAGCAGTACTTC.

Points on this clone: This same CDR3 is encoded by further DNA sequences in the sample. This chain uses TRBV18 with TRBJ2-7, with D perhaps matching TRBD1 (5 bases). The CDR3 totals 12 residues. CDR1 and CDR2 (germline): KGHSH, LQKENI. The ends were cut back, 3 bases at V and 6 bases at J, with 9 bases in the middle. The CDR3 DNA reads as TGTGCCAGCTCACCGGGGCAGTCCGAGCAGTACTTC. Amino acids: CASSPGQSEQYF.

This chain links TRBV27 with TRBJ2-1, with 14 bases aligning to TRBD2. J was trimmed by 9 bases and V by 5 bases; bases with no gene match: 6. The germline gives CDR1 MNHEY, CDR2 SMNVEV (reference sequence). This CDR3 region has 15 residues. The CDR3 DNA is TGTGCCAGCAGTCTAGGGACTAGCGGGAGTCTTGAGCAGTTCTTC. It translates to CASSLGTSGSLEQFF.

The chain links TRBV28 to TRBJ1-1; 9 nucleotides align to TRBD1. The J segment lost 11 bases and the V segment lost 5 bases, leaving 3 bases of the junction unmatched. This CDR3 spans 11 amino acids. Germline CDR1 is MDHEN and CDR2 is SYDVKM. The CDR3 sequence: CASSGQGFAFF. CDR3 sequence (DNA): TGTGCCAGCAGTGGACAGGGGTTCGCTTTCTTT.

CDR3 DNA sequence: TGTGCCAGCAGTGCTTTAGGCAATCAGCCCCAGCATTTT. Amino acids: CASSALGNQPQHF. The chain combines TRBV2 with TRBJ1-5; D ambiguous. V lost 4 bases to trimming and J lost 2 bases, with 6 bases between them. The CDR3 totals 13 residues. The V gene's germline CDR1 is SNHLY and CDR2 FYNNEI.

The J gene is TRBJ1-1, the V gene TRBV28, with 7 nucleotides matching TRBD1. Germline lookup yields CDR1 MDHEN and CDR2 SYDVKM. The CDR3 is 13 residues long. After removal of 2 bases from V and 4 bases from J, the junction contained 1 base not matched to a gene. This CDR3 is CASSLDRVTEAFF. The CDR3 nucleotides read TGTGCCAGCAGTTTAGACAGGGTCACTGAAGCTTTCTTT.

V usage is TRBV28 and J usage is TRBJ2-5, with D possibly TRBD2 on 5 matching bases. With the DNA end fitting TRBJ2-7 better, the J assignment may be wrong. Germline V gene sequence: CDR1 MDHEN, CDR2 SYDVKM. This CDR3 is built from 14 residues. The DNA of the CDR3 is TGTGCCATCCGGCGGAGCGGAAAGGCCTACGAGCAGTACTTC. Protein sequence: CAIRRSGKAYEQYF.

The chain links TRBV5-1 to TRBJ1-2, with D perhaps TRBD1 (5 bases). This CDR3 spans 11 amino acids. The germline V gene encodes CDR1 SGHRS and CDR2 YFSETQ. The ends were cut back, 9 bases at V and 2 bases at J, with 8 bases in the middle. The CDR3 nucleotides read TGCGCCATCCGACAGAACTATGGCTACACCTTC. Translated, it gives CAIRQNYGYTF.

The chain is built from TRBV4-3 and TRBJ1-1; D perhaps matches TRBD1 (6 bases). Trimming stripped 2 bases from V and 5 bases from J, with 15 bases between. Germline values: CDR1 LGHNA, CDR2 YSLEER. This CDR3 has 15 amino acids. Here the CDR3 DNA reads TGCGCCAGCAGCCAAATTCTGGGGGCAGGGACTGAAGCTTTCTTT. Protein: CASSQILGAGTEAFF.

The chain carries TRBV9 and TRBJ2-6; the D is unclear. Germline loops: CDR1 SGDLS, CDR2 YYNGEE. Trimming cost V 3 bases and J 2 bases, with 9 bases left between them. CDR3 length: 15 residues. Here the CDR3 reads CASSAGNTGANVLTF. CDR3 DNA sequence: TGTGCCAGCAGCGCGGGTAATACTGGGGCCAACGTCCTGACTTTC. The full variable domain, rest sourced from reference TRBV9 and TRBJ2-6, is DSGVTQTPKHLITATGQRVTLRCSPRSGDLSVYWYQQSLDQGLQFLIQYYNGEERAKGNILERFSAQQFPDLHSELNLSSLELGDSALYFCASSAGNTGANVLTFGAGSRLTVL.

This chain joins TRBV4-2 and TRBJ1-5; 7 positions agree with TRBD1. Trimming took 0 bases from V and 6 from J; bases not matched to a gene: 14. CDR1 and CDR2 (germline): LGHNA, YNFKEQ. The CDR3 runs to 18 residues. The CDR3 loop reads CASSQDLVTGNKVQPQHF. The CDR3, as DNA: TGTGCCAGCAGCCAAGATCTAGTGACAGGGAATAAGGTTCAGCCCCAGCATTTT.

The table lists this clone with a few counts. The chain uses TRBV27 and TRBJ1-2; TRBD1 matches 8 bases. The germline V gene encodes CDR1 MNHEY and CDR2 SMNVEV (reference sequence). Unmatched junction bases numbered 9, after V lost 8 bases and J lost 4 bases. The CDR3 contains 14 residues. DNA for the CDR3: TGTGCCAGCTCCCGGGACAGGAAGTTCTATGGCTACACCTTC. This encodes CASSRDRKFYGYTF.

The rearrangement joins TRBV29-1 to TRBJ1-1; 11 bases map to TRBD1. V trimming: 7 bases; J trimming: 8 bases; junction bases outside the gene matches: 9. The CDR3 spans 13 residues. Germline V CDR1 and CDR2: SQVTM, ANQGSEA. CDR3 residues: CSADGQGAGEAFF. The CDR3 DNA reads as TGCAGCGCAGATGGACAGGGGGCGGGGGAAGCTTTCTTT.

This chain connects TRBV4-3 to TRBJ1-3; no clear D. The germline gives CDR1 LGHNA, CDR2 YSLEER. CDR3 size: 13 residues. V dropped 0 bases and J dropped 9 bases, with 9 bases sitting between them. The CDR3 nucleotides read TGCGCCAGCAGCCAAGAGTTGCTAGGCACCATATATTTT. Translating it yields CASSQELLGTIYF.

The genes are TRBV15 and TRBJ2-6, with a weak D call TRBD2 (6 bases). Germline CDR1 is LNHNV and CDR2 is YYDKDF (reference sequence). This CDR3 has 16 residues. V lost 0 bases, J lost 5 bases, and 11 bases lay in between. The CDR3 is CATSREEGSRANVLTF. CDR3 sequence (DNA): TGTGCCACCAGCAGAGAGGAGGGTTCTCGGGCCAACGTCCTGACTTTC.

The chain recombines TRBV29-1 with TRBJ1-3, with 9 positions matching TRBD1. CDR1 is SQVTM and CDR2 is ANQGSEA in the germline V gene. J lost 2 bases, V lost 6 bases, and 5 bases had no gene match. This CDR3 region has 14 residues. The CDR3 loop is CSVRQGETGNTIYF. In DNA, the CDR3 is TGCAGCGTCCGACAGGGGGAGACTGGAAACACCATATATTTT. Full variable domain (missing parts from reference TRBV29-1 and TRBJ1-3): SAVISQKPSRDICQRGTSLTIQCQVDSQVTMMFWYRQQPGQSLTLIATANQGSEATYESGFVIDKFPISRPNLTFSTLTVSNMSPEDSSIYLCSVRQGETGNTIYFGEGSWLTVV.

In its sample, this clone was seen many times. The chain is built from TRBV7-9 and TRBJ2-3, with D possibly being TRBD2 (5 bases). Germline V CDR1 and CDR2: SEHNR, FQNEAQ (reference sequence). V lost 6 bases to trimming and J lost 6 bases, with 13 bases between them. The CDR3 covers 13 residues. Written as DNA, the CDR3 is TGTGCCAGCAGGTTGGAGGTTTCGGATACGCAGTATTTT. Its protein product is CASRLEVSDTQYF.

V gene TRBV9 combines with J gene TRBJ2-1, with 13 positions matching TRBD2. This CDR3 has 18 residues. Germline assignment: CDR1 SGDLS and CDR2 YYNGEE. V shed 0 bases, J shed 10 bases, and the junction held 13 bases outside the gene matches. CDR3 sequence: CASSVEGLPGLAGWEQFF. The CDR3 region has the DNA TGTGCCAGCAGCGTAGAAGGGTTGCCGGGACTAGCGGGATGGGAGCAGTTCTTC. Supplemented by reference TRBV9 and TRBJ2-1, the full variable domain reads DSGVTQTPKHLITATGQRVTLRCSPRSGDLSVYWYQQSLDQGLQFLIQYYNGEERAKGNILERFSAQQFPDLHSELNLSSLELGDSALYFCASSVEGLPGLAGWEQFFGPGTRLTVL.

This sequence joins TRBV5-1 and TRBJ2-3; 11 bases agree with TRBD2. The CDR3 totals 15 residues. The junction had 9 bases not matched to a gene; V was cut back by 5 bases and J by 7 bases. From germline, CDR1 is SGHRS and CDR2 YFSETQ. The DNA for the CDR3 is TGCGCCAGCAGACCGGGACTAGCGGAGGGAAATACGCAGTATTTT. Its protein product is CASRPGLAEGNTQYF.

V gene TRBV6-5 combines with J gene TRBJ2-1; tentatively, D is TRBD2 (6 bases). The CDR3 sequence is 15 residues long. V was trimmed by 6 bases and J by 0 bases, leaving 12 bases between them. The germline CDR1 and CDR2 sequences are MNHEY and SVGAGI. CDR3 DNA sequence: TGTGCCAGCAGACCAAGCGGGCCCTCCTACAATGAGCAGTTCTTC. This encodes CASRPSGPSYNEQFF.

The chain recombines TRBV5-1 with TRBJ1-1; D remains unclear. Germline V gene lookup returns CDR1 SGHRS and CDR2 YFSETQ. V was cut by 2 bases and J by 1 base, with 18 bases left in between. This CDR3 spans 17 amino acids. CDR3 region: CASSFAAGGVGNTEAFF. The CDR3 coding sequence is TGCGCCAGCAGCTTTGCGGCGGGCGGGGTCGGGAACACTGAAGCTTTCTTT.